This TCR beta chain was sequenced for a study of T-cell memory formation after mild COVID-19. TCRdb re-analysed the 5' RACE reads in MiXCR, keeping a single row per CDR3 protein. The top ten hold approximately 3.3% of the sample, which has some 200,000 distinct CDR3 sequences, 9% to 10% seen once. V shed 2 bases and J shed 8 bases, with 13 bases lying between them. The V gene's germline CDR1 is SEHNR and CDR2 FQNEAQ (reference sequence). The CDR3 contains 15 residues. Findings and limits, study-wide: The authors did not confirm SARS-CoV-2 specificity of second-wave clones peaking day 37.

There are a few counts of this clonotype. Its antigen is unknown. This receptor was identified in a man aged 18 to 35 who had mild COVID-19 (a few samples of this study predate the infection). Cell type and time point are not known. The V and J genes are TRBV7-9 and TRBJ1-6, with D possibly TRBD1 on 5 matching bases. The material sequenced was PBMCs or a T cell subset sorted from them (not recorded which). The CDR3: CASSLMGLMDSPLHF. The CDR3, as DNA: TGTGCCAGCAGCTTAATGGGACTGATGGATTCACCCCTCCACTTT.